This T cell receptor beta chain emerged from a study of T cells in Graves' hyperthyroidism and ophthalmopathy. Whole-study results and caveats: Researchers found most expanded thyroid clonotypes above 0.001 in blood as well.

A Clinical Activity Score of at least 3, a NOSPECS grade of at least 4 and a duration under 3 months were recorded in the ophthalmopathy patients. The investigators amplified TCR beta CDR3 regions from RNA transcripts. Using the HTBI primer set, a first-round RT-PCR was run on the TCR CDR3. TCRdb passed the multiplex PCR reads through MiXCR, listing each CDR3 protein once. Here the sample spans roughly 380,000 distinct CDR3 sequences, 15% to 20% being singletons. Germline assignment: CDR1 MDHEN and CDR2 SYDVKM. The CDR3 runs to 14 residues. Trimming removed 3 bases from V and 3 bases from J, with 11 bases in between. This clonotype was seen at least ten times. Its specificity is unknown.

This TCR was recovered from a woman aged 40-49 years with Graves' ophthalmopathy. The chain uses TRBV28 and TRBJ1-2; maybe TRBD1 (5 bases). What was sequenced was blood. CDR3 coding DNA: TGTGCCAGCAGTTTCCAGGGACGTCACTATGGCTACACCTTC. Residues: CASSFQGRHYGYTF.